One sample yielded the 8 T cell receptor beta chains listed below, sequenced in a study of T cells in Graves' hyperthyroidism and ophthalmopathy. Template material for amplifying TCR beta CDR3 regions consisted of RNA transcripts. HTBI primers were the set used in a first-round RT-PCR of the TCR CDR3. From the multiplex PCR reads, TCRdb called clonotypes with MiXCR, one entry per CDR3 protein. The sample yields about 500,000 distinct CDR3 sequences, over 15% seen once. The sequenced sample was blood. These receptors came from a woman aged 18-29 years with Graves' hyperthyroidism.

This clonotype appeared many times. This chain uses TRBV28 with TRBJ2-7; TRBD1 agrees at 9 bases. Germline loops: CDR1 MDHEN, CDR2 SYDVKM. The length of the CDR3 is 14 residues. V trimming: 6 bases; J trimming: 4 bases; junction bases outside the gene matches: 7. The CDR3 sequence: CASSPRQGGYEQYF. The CDR3 DNA reads as TGTGCCAGCAGCCCCCGACAGGGGGGATACGAGCAGTACTTC.

This clonotype was counted between two and nine times. V is TRBV20-1 and J is TRBJ2-7; 9 positions match TRBD1. V lost 0 bases, J lost 4 bases, and 10 bases stayed unmatched. Germline V lookup: CDR1 DFQATT, CDR2 SNEGSKA (reference sequence). The CDR3 spans 16 residues. The CDR3: CSARDFSRTGEYEQYF. For the CDR3, the DNA is TGCAGTGCTAGAGATTTCTCGAGGACAGGGGAATACGAGCAGTACTTC.

This clonotype was observed many times. This chain links TRBV11-2 with TRBJ2-7; D is undetermined. V was cut by 1 base and J by 3 bases, with 13 bases left in between. Germline V gene lookup returns CDR1 SGHAT and CDR2 FQNNGV. The CDR3 covers 15 residues. CDR3: CASSLGSFGDYEQYF. CDR3 coding DNA: TGTGCCAGCAGCTTAGGTAGTTTTGGGGACTACGAGCAGTACTTC.

This clonotype was detected only a few times. V and J are TRBV19 and TRBJ2-3; tentatively, D is TRBD1 or TRBD2 (5 bases each). The CDR3 is 15 residues long. V lost 5 bases and J lost 2, with 14 bases in between. Germline assignment: CDR1 LNHDA and CDR2 SQIVND (reference sequence). DNA for the CDR3: TGTGCCAGTAGTGTCCGGGGACCAAACACAGATACGCAGTATTTT. Its translation: CASSVRGPNTDTQYF.

This clonotype was detected many times. The chain has TRBV5-1 and TRBJ2-1, with 7 bases that match TRBD1. J lost 8 bases, V lost 3 bases, and 5 bases had no gene match. The CDR3 runs 13 residues. Germline-derived CDR1 and CDR2 are SGHRS and YFSETQ. The CDR3 region has the DNA TGCGCCAGCAGCTCTAACAGGGGCGATGAGCAGTTCTTC. Translating it yields CASSSNRGDEQFF.

In this sample, this clonotype turned up a few times. The chain links TRBV20-1 to TRBJ2-7; D remains ambiguous. Germline lookup yields CDR1 DFQATT and CDR2 SNEGSKA (reference sequence). Trimming cost V 1 base and J 3 bases, with 13 bases left between them. The CDR3 extends over 14 amino acids. The CDR3 region has the DNA TGCAGTGCTAGAGTAGGTGAAGGTGTCTACGAGCAGTACTTC. Its translation is CSARVGEGVYEQYF.

Only a few counts were recorded for this clonotype. The chain is built from TRBV7-9 and TRBJ1-1; D might be TRBD1 (6 bases). CDR1 and CDR2 (germline): SEHNR, FQNEAQ (reference sequence). The CDR3 spans 15 residues. V was shortened by 3 bases and J by 3 bases, with 14 bases between the two germline ends. CDR3 DNA: TGTGCCAGCAGCTTCGGGGGGCGCAAGGACACTGAAGCTTTCTTT. Protein sequence: CASSFGGRKDTEAFF. The full variable domain, with the rest looked up from reference TRBV7-9 and TRBJ1-1, is DTGVSQNPRHKITKRGQNVTFRCDPISEHNRLYWYRQTLGQGPEFLTYFQNEAQLEKSRLLSDRFSAERPKGSFSTLEIQRTEQGDSAMYLCASSFGGRKDTEAFFGQGTRLTVV.

The chain combines TRBV28 with TRBJ2-7, with 7 bases lining up with TRBD1. The germline V gene has CDR1 MDHEN and CDR2 SYDVKM. This CDR3 region has 14 residues. The V gene end was trimmed by 8 bases and the J gene end by 1 base; junction bases not matched to a gene: 8. CDR3 coding DNA: TGTGCCAGCTTACGACAGGGTCCGTCCTACGAGCAGTACTTC. Translated, it gives CASLRQGPSYEQYF.